The 29 T cell receptor beta chains listed next were all sequenced from one sample in a study of blood T cell repertoires in COVID-19. Assay: immunoSEQ multiplex PCR; the TCRdb copy retains only in-frame clones and omits some. Among under 250,000 clones listed, about 89% were seen once. Sequenced material: peripheral blood. These receptors came from a man in his 60s who had recovered from COVID-19.

V gene TRBV28 combines with J gene TRBJ1-1; TRBD1 is a possible D gene (6 bases). The CDR3 totals 12 residues. The V and J ends lost 11 bases and 10 bases respectively, with 20 bases between them. Germline CDR1 and CDR2: MDHEN and SYDVKM. The CDR3 DNA reads as TGTGCCTGGGGGCTCCGTCAGGGACGAGCTTTCTTT. The encoded protein is CAWGLRQGRAFF.

There are a few counts of this clone. The junction shows a germline mismatch at one end, possibly a read error. The chain has TRBV27 and TRBJ1-1; 9 nucleotides line up with TRBD1. CDR1 is MNHEY and CDR2 is SMNVEV in the germline V gene (reference sequence). This CDR3 contains 13 residues. The CDR3 nucleotides are TGTGCCAGCAGTTCGGACAGGGGAGGGGCATTTAGGTTT. Translating gives CASSSDRGGAFRF.

The chain uses TRBV5-1 and TRBJ1-2; 8 bases are shared with TRBD1. V trimming: 3 bases; J trimming: 4 bases; junction bases outside the gene matches: 5. The CDR3 spans 14 residues. Germline V gene lookup returns CDR1 SGHRS and CDR2 YFSETQ. CDR3 amino acids: CASSSEQGGYGYTF. The CDR3 DNA reads as TGCGCCAGCAGCTCGGAACAGGGGGGCTATGGCTACACCTTC.

This clone was seen many times. The chain employs TRBV6-4 and TRBJ1-1, with D possibly matching TRBD1 (6 bases). V was pared by 5 bases and J by 5 bases, with 15 bases between. The CDR3 extends over 14 amino acids. The V gene's germline CDR1 is MRHNA and CDR2 SNTAGT. CDR3 DNA sequence: TGTGCCAGCAGTCCAAGGGGGGGAGAGACTGAAGCTTTCTTT. Translating gives CASSPRGGETEAFF.

V usage is TRBV5-5 and J usage is TRBJ1-2; D may be TRBD1 (5 bases). CDR3 size: 17 residues. V lost 4 bases to trimming and J lost 1 base, with 20 bases between them. Germline assignment: CDR1 SGHKS and CDR2 YYEKEE (reference sequence). The CDR3 protein is CASSPTFRDSRNYGYTF. The CDR3 region has the DNA TGTGCCAGCAGCCCTACCTTTAGAGACAGTCGTAACTATGGCTACACCTTC.

This chain joins TRBV27 and TRBJ1-2; 10 nucleotides agree with TRBD1. Germline V gives CDR1 MNHEY, CDR2 SMNVEV (reference sequence). The CDR3 has 13 amino acids. Trimming removed 5 bases from V and 7 bases from J; junction bases left unmatched: 4. The CDR3 is CASSPRDRGGYTF. The CDR3 DNA reads as TGTGCCAGCAGTCCCCGGGACAGGGGTGGCTACACCTTC.

This chain joins TRBV19 and TRBJ2-7, with D maybe TRBD1 (7 bases). CDR1 is LNHDA, CDR2 SQIVND, per germline (reference sequence). CDR3 length: 15 amino acids. V was pared by 3 bases and J by 7 bases, with 19 bases between. The CDR3 protein is CASSISGGGSVEQYF. As DNA, the CDR3 is TGTGCCAGTAGTATTTCTGGAGGGGGCTCTGTAGAGCAGTACTTC.

This chain connects TRBV18 to TRBJ2-1; TRBD1 agrees at 10 bases. The length of the CDR3 is 16 residues. Trimming at V came to 2 bases and at J to 3 bases, leaving 4 bases not matched to a gene. The V gene's germline CDR1 is KGHSH and CDR2 LQKENI. The DNA of the CDR3 is TGTGCCAGCTCACCAGCCGGGACAGGGGTCTACAATGAGCAGTTCTTC. This gives the protein CASSPAGTGVYNEQFF.

The chain combines TRBV6-5 with TRBJ1-2; maybe TRBD1 (6 bases). The CDR3 contains 14 residues. V lost 5 bases and J 4 bases, leaving 14 bases between the germline ends. Germline CDR1 reads MNHEY; CDR2 reads SVGAGI. The CDR3 spells CASSQTGYGYGYTF. The CDR3 DNA sequence: TGTGCCAGCAGTCAAACAGGGTATGGCTATGGCTACACCTTC.

The chain recombines TRBV6-2 or TRBV6-3 with TRBJ2-5, with 9 positions matching TRBD2. CDR3 length: 15 amino acids. V shed 2 bases and J 2 bases; nucleotides not matched to a gene: 3. Germline V gives CDR1 MNHEY, CDR2 SVGEGT. The CDR3 DNA reads as TGTGCCAGCAGTTACCGAAGCGGGGGGCAAGAGACCCAGTACTTC. Translated: CASSYRSGGQETQYF.

This clone is a singleton in its sample. The CDR3 nucleotides are TGTGCCAGCAGCTTAGCCCCAGGGGGCCCCTACGAGCAGTACTTC. Protein: CASSLAPGGPYEQYF. The chain carries TRBV11-2 and TRBJ2-7; 8 bases map to TRBD1. CDR1 is SGHAT and CDR2 is FQNNGV in the germline V gene. The CDR3 is 15 residues long. With 1 base clipped from V and 2 bases from J, the junction kept 4 bases outside the gene matches. The variable domain in full, with the rest retrieved from reference TRBV11-2 and TRBJ2-7, is EAGVAQSPRYKIIEKRQSVAFWCNPISGHATLYWYQQILGQGPKLLIQFQNNGVVDDSQLPKDRFSAERLKGVDSTLKIQPAKLEDSAVYLCASSLAPGGPYEQYFGPGTRLTVT.

The chain joins TRBV7-3 to TRBJ2-2; TRBD1 might be the D (6 bases). V lost 6 bases, J lost 5 bases, and 19 bases lay in between. Germline lookup yields CDR1 SGHTA and CDR2 FQGTGA. The length of the CDR3 is 16 residues. CDR3 DNA sequence: TGTGCCAGCAGTATAACCCCAGCAGGGGTGACCGGGGAGCTGTTTTTT. It encodes CASSITPAGVTGELFF. Full variable domain (outside the CDR3, taken from reference TRBV7-3 and TRBJ2-2): GAGVSQTPSNKVTEKGKYVELRCDPISGHTALYWYRQSLGQGPEFLIYFQGTGAADDSGLPNDRFFAVRPEGSVSTLKIQRTERGDSAVYLCASSITPAGVTGELFFGEGSRLTVL.

This clone has just one count. The rearrangement joins TRBV7-5 to TRBJ1-2. TRBV7-5 is deemed a pseudogene. CDR3 size: 14 residues. CDR3 amino acids: CARSPRGGGNGYTF. CDR3 in DNA: TGTGCCAGAAGCCCTAGAGGTGGAGGGAATGGCTACACCTTC.

This clone occurred a few times. This chain links TRBV4-3 with TRBJ2-3, with a possible D match to TRBD1 (5 bases). Germline V CDR1 and CDR2: LGHNA, YSLEER. With 1 base removed from V and 8 bases from J, the gap between germline ends came to 13 bases. This CDR3 is built from 14 residues. CDR3 residues: CASSQGRQSGTQYF. In DNA, the CDR3 is TGCGCCAGCAGCCAAGGGAGACAGTCGGGTACGCAGTATTTT.

The V call is TRBV15, the J call TRBJ2-7, with TRBD1 matching 10 bases. V was clipped by 0 bases and J by 3 bases; unmatched bases: 14. The CDR3 has 19 amino acids. Germline V gives CDR1 LNHNV, CDR2 YYDKDF (reference sequence). The CDR3 here is CATSRDPYMGTGVFYEQYF. CDR3 in DNA: TGTGCCACCAGCAGAGATCCTTACATGGGGACAGGGGTGTTCTACGAGCAGTACTTC.

This chain uses TRBV6-5 with TRBJ1-2, with D possibly matching TRBD1 (6 bases). Germline V gene data show CDR1 as MNHEY and CDR2 as SVGAGI. The CDR3 runs 12 residues. V was pared by 7 bases and J by 8 bases, with 14 bases between. Here the CDR3 DNA reads TGTGCCAGCACCTACGGGGGGCTAGGCTACACCTTC. This gives the protein CASTYGGLGYTF.

The rearrangement joins TRBV28 to TRBJ2-3; TRBD2 aligns across 10 bases. Germline CDR1 and CDR2: MDHEN and SYDVKM. CDR3 length: 15 residues. The V segment lost 4 bases and the J segment 3 bases; nucleotides outside the gene matches: 4. CDR3 protein: CASSSSGRGTDTQYF. The CDR3 DNA reads as TGTGCCAGCAGTTCTAGCGGGAGAGGGACAGATACGCAGTATTTT.

The rearrangement uses TRBV30 and TRBJ1-5, with unresolved D. V was clipped by 4 bases and J by 3 bases, with 10 bases between them. The CDR3 has 13 amino acids. Germline values: CDR1 GTSNPN, CDR2 SVGIG (reference sequence). CDR3 DNA: TGTGCCTGGAACGTAGCGCTCAATCAGCCCCAGCATTTT. Translation gives CAWNVALNQPQHF.

The V gene is TRBV6-2 or TRBV6-3, the J gene TRBJ2-1, with a tentative D call TRBD2 (5 bases). This CDR3 contains 13 residues. Trimming stripped 5 bases from V and 6 bases from J, with 11 bases between. Germline lookup yields CDR1 MNHEY and CDR2 SVGEGT. This CDR3 reads CASSGLAANEQFF. CDR3 coding DNA: TGTGCCAGCAGTGGGCTAGCCGCCAATGAGCAGTTCTTC.

This chain links TRBV28 with TRBJ2-7; 9 positions agree with TRBD2. The CDR3 has 15 amino acids. Per the germline V gene, CDR1 is MDHEN and CDR2 is SYDVKM. The J segment lost 4 bases and the V segment lost 3 bases, leaving 7 bases of the junction unmatched. Here the CDR3 DNA reads TGTGCCAGCAGTTTGGCGGGAGGGCCTGTGTACGAGCAGTACTTC. It codes for CASSLAGGPVYEQYF.

The chain combines TRBV18 with TRBJ1-2; TRBD1 is a possible D gene (5 bases). Germline lookup yields CDR1 KGHSH and CDR2 LQKENI. This CDR3 is built from 17 residues. The V and J ends lost 4 bases and 8 bases respectively, with 26 bases between them. The CDR3: CASSQALSKLGGDGYTF. DNA for the CDR3: TGTGCCAGCTCACAGGCTCTTTCAAAGCTAGGAGGGGACGGCTACACCTTC.

This clone has a single count. The chain couples TRBV5-1 to TRBJ2-1; D remains ambiguous. This CDR3 contains 14 residues. Trimming shortened V by 0 bases and J by 5 bases, and 9 bases separated the two germline ends. Looked up from germline, CDR1 is SGHRS and CDR2 is YFSETQ. DNA for the CDR3: TGCGCCAGCAGCTTGGGCAGTGCGGACAATGAGCAGTTCTTC. Protein product: CASSLGSADNEQFF.

The J gene is TRBJ1-5, the V gene TRBV19; no reliable D call. The germline V and J ends were trimmed by 6 bases and 6 bases, with 15 bases remaining between them. The CDR3 has 14 amino acids. Germline-derived CDR1 and CDR2 are LNHDA and SQIVND (reference sequence). CDR3 sequence (DNA): TGTGCCAGTAGCCTACGCCGGGGTTTTCAGCCCCAGCATTTT. It codes for CASSLRRGFQPQHF.

This chain uses TRBV7-8 with TRBJ1-3; D is ambiguous. Germline lookup yields CDR1 SGHVS and CDR2 FQNEAQ. The CDR3 is 15 residues long. The V gene lost 2 bases and the J gene lost 2 bases, with 10 bases spanning the gap. CDR3 bases: TGTGCCAGCAGCTTATCCGGGATGGCTGGAAACACCATATATTTT. It translates to CASSLSGMAGNTIYF.

The chain combines TRBV6-6 with TRBJ2-7, with 10 bases matching TRBD1. Looked up from germline, CDR1 is MNHNY and CDR2 is SVGAGI (reference sequence). Trimming took 5 bases from V and 3 from J; bases not matched to a gene: 4. The CDR3 runs to 14 residues. The CDR3 region is CASSMGQGIYEQYF. The CDR3 nucleotides are TGTGCCAGCAGTATGGGACAGGGGATCTACGAGCAGTACTTC.

The chain recombines TRBV18 with TRBJ2-1; D not resolved. From germline, CDR1 is KGHSH and CDR2 LQKENI. This CDR3 has 13 amino acids. V was cut by 3 bases and J by 5 bases, with 8 bases left in between. CDR3 nucleotides: TGTGCCAGCTCACCGGTGAGAAACAATGAGCAGTTCTTC. Its translation: CASSPVRNNEQFF.

This clone has just one count. The CDR3, as DNA: TGTGCCAGCAGCCGGAGACAGGGGGCGACGCGGGATACGCAGTATTTT. Protein product: CASSRRQGATRDTQYF. This chain connects TRBV7-2 to TRBJ2-3; TRBD1 aligns across 10 bases. Germline CDR1 SGHTA, CDR2 FQGNSA. The CDR3 consists of 16 residues. The J segment lost 6 bases and the V segment lost 5 bases, leaving 11 bases of the junction unmatched. Together with reference TRBV7-2 and TRBJ2-3, the CDR3 gives the full variable domain: GAGVSQSPSNKVTEKGKDVELRCDPISGHTALYWYRQSLGQGLEFLIYFQGNSAPDKSGLPSDRFSAERTGGSVSTLTIQRTQQEDSAVYLCASSRRQGATRDTQYFGPGTRLTVL.

The chain has TRBV5-1 and TRBJ2-7, with D perhaps matching TRBD1 (6 bases). Trimming took off 0 bases at V and 4 bases at J, with 14 bases between the two ends. This CDR3 is 15 amino acids long. Germline values: CDR1 SGHRS, CDR2 YFSETQ. For the CDR3, the DNA is TGCGCCAGCAGCTTGGGTGCAGGGGTGGTTTACGAGCAGTACTTC. This translates into CASSLGAGVVYEQYF. The full variable domain, completed using reference TRBV5-1 and TRBJ2-7, is KAGVTQTPRYLIKTRGQQVTLSCSPISGHRSVSWYQQTPGQGLQFLFEYFSETQRNKGNFPGRFSGRQFSNSRSEMNVSTLELGDSALYLCASSLGAGVVYEQYFGPGTRLTVT.

V usage is TRBV5-1 and J usage is TRBJ1-6; D perhaps matches TRBD1 (5 bases). Between the trimmed V and J ends, which lost 5 bases and 10 bases, there was a span of 19 bases. There are 15 residues in the CDR3. Germline V lookup: CDR1 SGHRS, CDR2 YFSETQ. This CDR3 reads CASRESPGSPSPLHF. The DNA of the CDR3 is TGCGCCAGCAGAGAATCCCCAGGGTCCCCATCACCCCTCCACTTT.